This T cell receptor (beta chain) emerged from a study of T cell responses to AZD1222 COVID-19 vaccine. V lost 6 bases and J lost 7, with 19 bases in between. This CDR3 region has 16 residues. Germline lookup yields CDR1 MDHEN and CDR2 SYDVKM. Measured with immunoSEQ multiplex PCR; TCRdb has only the in-frame clones, and not every one. The sample gives about 130,000 clones, 93% of which show up once; around 3.3% is in the top ten. The origin of this receptor is an adult in good health. This specimen consisted of peripheral blood, obtained on day 0 of AZD1222 vaccination. This chain links TRBV28 with TRBJ1-6, with D unresolved. This CDR3 is CASRDYPRRGNSPLHF. CDR3 bases: TGTGCCAGCAGGGACTACCCCAGGAGAGGGAATTCACCCCTCCACTTT.